The next 8 T cell receptor beta chains were all read from a single sample in a study of T cell responses to AZD1222 COVID-19 vaccine. Data came from immunoSEQ multiplex PCR; TCRdb stores just in-frame clones and leaves some out. The data show some 150,000 clones, approximately 85% seen once. The sample here was peripheral blood, taken 28 days after the second dose of the MenACWY control vaccine. These receptors were taken from an adult who received the MenACWY meningococcal vaccine as a control.

The V and J genes are TRBV29-1 and TRBJ1-5; D perhaps matches TRBD1 (6 bases). This CDR3 has 15 amino acids. Germline V gene sequence: CDR1 SQVTM, CDR2 ANQGSEA. Trimming shortened V by 2 bases and J by 0 bases, and 11 bases separated the two germline ends. CDR3 sequence: CSVEQGNYSNQPQHF. The CDR3 DNA sequence: TGCAGCGTTGAACAGGGGAATTATAGCAATCAGCCCCAGCATTTT.

This sequence joins TRBV7-4 and TRBJ1-5; TRBD1 matches 8 bases. Germline lookup yields CDR1 SGHVT and CDR2 SQSDAQ. CDR3 length equals 14 residues. Trimming at V came to 4 bases and at J to 9 bases, leaving 8 bases not matched to a gene. In nucleotides, the CDR3 is TGTGCCAGCAGCTCACTGACAGGGGAACGGCCCCAGCATTTT. It is translated as CASSSLTGERPQHF.

The CDR3 loop is CASSKNFGQINTEAFF. CDR3 DNA sequence: TGTGCCAGCAGCAAGAATTTCGGACAGATAAACACTGAAGCTTTCTTT. J is TRBJ1-1 and V is TRBV11-2; TRBD1 is a possible D gene (6 bases). CDR1 and CDR2 from the germline V gene are SGHAT and FQNNGV. The CDR3 length is 16 residues. The germline V and J ends were trimmed by 5 bases and 2 bases, with 18 bases remaining between them.

This sequence joins TRBV5-6 and TRBJ2-2, with a tentative D call TRBD2 (6 bases). CDR1 and CDR2 (germline): SGHDT, YYEEEE. V was trimmed by 3 bases and J by 1 base, leaving 13 bases between them. This CDR3 is 16 amino acids long. CDR3 coding DNA: TGTGCCAGCAGCTCCGGAGGGACCTGGAACACCGGGGAGCTGTTTTTT. Its translation is CASSSGGTWNTGELFF.

The V gene is TRBV24-1, the J gene TRBJ2-5, with D perhaps TRBD1 or TRBD2 (5 bases each). CDR1 and CDR2 from the germline V gene are KGHDR and SFDVKD. V was pared by 2 bases and J by 5 bases, with 8 bases between. The CDR3 is 13 residues long. CDR3 in DNA: TGTGCCACCAGTGATTCTTGGGGGGAGACCCAGTACTTC. Translated, it gives CATSDSWGETQYF.

The chain uses TRBV3-1 (or the pseudogene TRBV3-2) and TRBJ2-7; the D is unclear. CDR1 and CDR2 (germline): LGHDT, YNNKEL (reference sequence). The CDR3 covers 13 residues. Trimming left V 0 bases short and J 6 bases short, with 9 bases between. CDR3 DNA sequence: TGTGCCAGCAGCCAAGATCTTGTGAGCGAGCAGTACGTC. Protein: CASSQDLVSEQYV.

The V and J genes are TRBV7-2 and TRBJ2-7, with 9 bases identical to TRBD2. CDR3 length: 17 amino acids. The germline V gene encodes CDR1 SGHTA and CDR2 FQGNSA. V was pared by 4 bases and J by 1 base, with 11 bases of the junction left unmatched. The CDR3 sequence: CASSSRTRLADSYEQYF. In nucleotides, the CDR3 is TGTGCCAGCAGCTCTCGAACCAGACTAGCGGATTCCTACGAGCAGTACTTC.

The rearrangement joins TRBV12-3 or TRBV12-4 to TRBJ2-7, with D possibly matching TRBD1 (6 bases). The V and J ends lost 3 bases and 6 bases respectively, with 9 bases between them. The CDR3 is 12 amino acids. The CDR3: CASSFPRGEQYF. The CDR3 DNA sequence: TGTGCCAGCAGTTTCCCCAGGGGCGAGCAGTACTTC.